The subject of this entry is one T cell receptor (beta chain). Antigen specificity is unknown. The data derive from a study of T cell responses to AZD1222 COVID-19 vaccine. The CDR3 is 16 amino acids. The V gene lost 0 bases and the J gene lost 1 base, with 12 bases spanning the gap. The germline CDR1 and CDR2 sequences are MNHEY and SVGAGI. Study-wide findings and caveats: It was only a handful of AZD1222 recipients who were seropositive at baseline.

Clones were read by immunoSEQ multiplex PCR, and TCRdb kept only the in-frame ones, dropping some. The profile covers around 150,000 clones, with 90% to 95% appearing a single time and around 7.1% taken by the ten largest. This chain joins TRBV6-5 and TRBJ1-2; D gene unclear. Material: peripheral blood, obtained 28 days after the second AZD1222 dose. This receptor was obtained from an adult who received the AZD1222 COVID-19 vaccine. The CDR3 loop is CASSYSIAPHNYGYTF. CDR3 in DNA: TGTGCCAGCAGTTACTCGATAGCGCCGCATAACTATGGCTACACCTTC.